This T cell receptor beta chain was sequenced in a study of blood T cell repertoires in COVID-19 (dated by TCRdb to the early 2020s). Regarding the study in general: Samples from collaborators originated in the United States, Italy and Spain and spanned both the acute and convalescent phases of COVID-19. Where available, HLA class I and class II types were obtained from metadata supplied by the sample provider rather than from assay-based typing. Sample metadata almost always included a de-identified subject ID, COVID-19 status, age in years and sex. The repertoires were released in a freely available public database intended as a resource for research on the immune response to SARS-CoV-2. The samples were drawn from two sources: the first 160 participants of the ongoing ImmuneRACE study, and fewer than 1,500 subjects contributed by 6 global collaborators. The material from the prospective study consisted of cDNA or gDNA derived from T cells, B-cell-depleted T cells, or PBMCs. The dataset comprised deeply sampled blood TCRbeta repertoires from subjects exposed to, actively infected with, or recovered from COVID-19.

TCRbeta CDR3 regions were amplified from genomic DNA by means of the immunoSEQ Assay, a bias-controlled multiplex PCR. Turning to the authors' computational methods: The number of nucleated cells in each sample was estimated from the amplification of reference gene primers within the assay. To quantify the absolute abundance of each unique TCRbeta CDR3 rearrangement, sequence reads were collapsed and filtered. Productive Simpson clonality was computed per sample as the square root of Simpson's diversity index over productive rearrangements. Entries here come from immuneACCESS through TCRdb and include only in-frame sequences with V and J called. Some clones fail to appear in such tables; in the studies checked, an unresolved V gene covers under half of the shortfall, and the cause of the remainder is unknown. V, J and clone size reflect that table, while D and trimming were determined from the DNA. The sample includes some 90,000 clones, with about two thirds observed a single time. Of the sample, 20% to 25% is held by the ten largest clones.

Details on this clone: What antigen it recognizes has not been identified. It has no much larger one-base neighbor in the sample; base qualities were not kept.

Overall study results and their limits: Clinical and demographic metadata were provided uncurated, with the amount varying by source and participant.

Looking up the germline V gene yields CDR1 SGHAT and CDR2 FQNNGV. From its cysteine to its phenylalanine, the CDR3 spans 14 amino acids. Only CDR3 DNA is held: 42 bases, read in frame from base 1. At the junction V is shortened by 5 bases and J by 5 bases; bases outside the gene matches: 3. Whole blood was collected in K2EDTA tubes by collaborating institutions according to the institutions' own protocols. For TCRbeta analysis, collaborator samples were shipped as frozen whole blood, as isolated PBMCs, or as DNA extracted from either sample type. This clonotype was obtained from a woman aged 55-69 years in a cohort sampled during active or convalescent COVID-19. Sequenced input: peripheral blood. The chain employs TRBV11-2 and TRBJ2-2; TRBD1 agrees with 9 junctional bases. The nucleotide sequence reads TGTGCCAGCAGCCCACAGGGGGCGACCGGGGAGCTGTTTTTT. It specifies CASSPQGATGELFF.